This is a list of T cell receptor beta chains from one sample in a study of cytomegalovirus exposure and HLA in healthy donors. Repertoires were generated with immunoSEQ multiplex PCR, while TCRdb's copy carries only in-frame clones and drops some. The sample holds 150,000 to 200,000 clones, 60% to 80% seen once. Sequenced input: PBMCs. These receptors all stem from a man aged 35-49 years in good health and CMV-seropositive. Both conserved end residues are part of each CDR3. The order of the fields is clone size, D gene, J gene, V gene, CDR3 protein, CDR3 DNA. A D gene is named only where the DNA matches it firmly. Expanded clones get a size class; other rows say once, few or many, or leave the size out.

-,-,TRBJ2-3,TRBV10-1,CASSEGGSSTDTQYF,TGCGCCAGCAGTGAAGGAGGGTCCAGCACAGATACGCAGTATTTT
-,TRBD2,TRBJ2-7,TRBV7-9,CASSLGTSGTRSYEQYF,TGTGCCAGCAGCTTAGGGACTAGCGGGACCCGCTCCTACGAGCAGTACTTC
once,TRBD1,TRBJ2-7,TRBV28,CASSQLTGTGGLYEQYF,TGTGCCAGCAGTCAATTGACCGGGACAGGGGGCCTCTACGAGCAGTACTTC
-,TRBD1,TRBJ1-2,TRBV5-1,CASSPRGQGRGYTF,TGCGCCAGCAGCCCAAGGGGACAGGGGCGCGGCTACACCTTC
-,TRBD1,TRBJ2-1,TRBV5-6,CASSFDRGPYNEQFF,TGTGCCAGCAGCTTCGACAGGGGGCCCTACAATGAGCAGTTCTTC
-,TRBD2,TRBJ2-7,TRBV28,CASSPLWLAGEDEQYF,TGTGCCAGCAGTCCCCTCTGGCTAGCGGGAGAGGACGAGCAGTACTTC
-,-,TRBJ2-1,TRBV7-9,CASRPWTISYEQFF,TGTGCCAGCAGGCCTTGGACTATCAGCTATGAGCAGTTCTTC
-,-,TRBJ2-2,TRBV7-3,CASSYTGPGGTGELFF,TGTGCCAGCAGCTACACCGGGCCAGGAGGGACCGGGGAGCTGTTTTTT
-,-,TRBJ2-7,TRBV5-1,CASSTLAETYEQYF,TGCGCCAGCAGCACTTTAGCGGAAACCTACGAGCAGTACTTC
-,-,TRBJ2-5,TRBV2,CASRRTEQEAQYF,TGTGCCAGCAGACGGACAGAGCAAGAGGCCCAGTACTTC
-,-,TRBJ2-6,TRBV18,CASFISGANVLTF,TGTGCCAGCTTCATCTCTGGGGCCAACGTCCTGACTTTC
-,-,TRBJ2-1,TRBV2,CASSPKDTTFNEQFF,TGTGCCAGCAGCCCTAAGGACACAACGTTCAATGAGCAGTTCTTC
-,TRBD1,TRBJ2-1,TRBV29-1,CSASRGPHNEQFF,TGCAGCGCCTCCAGGGGGCCACACAATGAGCAGTTCTTC
-,-,TRBJ1-5,TRBV4-1,CASSRVGSDQPQHF,TGCGCCAGCAGTCGGGTCGGGTCAGATCAGCCCCAGCATTTT
-,TRBD1,TRBJ1-2,TRBV7-9,CASSNRDSDGYTF,TGTGCCAGCAGCAACCGGGACAGTGATGGCTACACCTTC
-,TRBD1,TRBJ1-2,TRBV9,CASSISQGARVGYTF,TGTGCCAGCAGCATATCACAGGGGGCGCGGGTTGGCTACACCTTC
-,-,TRBJ1-5,TRBV28,CASSEETGGPQHF,TGTGCCAGCAGTGAGGAGACGGGAGGGCCCCAGCATTTT
-,-,TRBJ2-7,TRBV6-5,CASSRPMGLEQYF,TGTGCCAGCTCAAGACCAATGGGGCTCGAGCAGTACTTC
-,-,TRBJ2-7,TRBV6-5,CASTSTLGEQYF,TGTGCCAGCACTTCTACCCTCGGCGAGCAGTACTTC
-,TRBD2,TRBJ2-5,TRBV10-3,CAISPHGEGEETQYF,TGTGCCATCAGCCCCCACGGGGAGGGAGAAGAGACCCAGTACTTC
-,TRBD1,TRBJ2-5,TRBV30,CAWSAGQGETQYF,TGTGCCTGGAGTGCAGGACAGGGAGAGACCCAGTACTTC
-,-,TRBJ2-1,TRBV7-9,CASSLRGTEYNEQFF,TGTGCCAGCAGCTTACGCGGGACAGAATACAATGAGCAGTTCTTC